Here is one T cell receptor beta chain with its context. Profiling relied on immunoSEQ multiplex PCR, and the TCRdb table lists in-frame clones only, not all of them. Of 150,000 to 160,000 clones in the sample, about 94% were seen once. V lost 6 bases and J lost 8, with 11 bases in between. This CDR3 region has 12 residues. Germline V lookup: CDR1 MNHEY, CDR2 SVGAGI. The data belong to a study of control samples from healthy donors and cancer patients. Material for sequencing was blood. J is TRBJ1-5 and V is TRBV6-5; the D is unclear. The sequence came from a man aged 50 or older in good health. The CDR3 loop reads CASRLLLEPQHF. The DNA for the CDR3 is TGTGCCAGCAGGCTCCTTTTGGAGCCCCAGCATTTT.